This TCR beta chain emerged from a study of blood T cell repertoires in COVID-19. Study information: Samples representing acute and convalescent COVID-19 were sourced from the United States, Italy and Spain.

Germline CDR1 and CDR2: SGHRS and YFSETQ. This CDR3 is 13 amino acids long. Trimming removed 4 bases at V and 1 base at J, with 8 bases between. Original methodology: Nucleated cell counts were estimated from reference gene primer amplification. Clones were read by immunoSEQ multiplex PCR, and TCRdb kept only the in-frame ones, dropping some. D and trimming were read from the DNA, whereas the V and J calls and clone size are those reported in that table. Of 150,000 to 200,000 clones in the sample, around 80% were seen once. J is TRBJ2-5 and V is TRBV5-1; D ambiguous. The TCR comes from a man aged 55 to 70 with active or convalescent COVID-19. Sample: peripheral blood. CDR3 sequence (DNA): TGCGCCAGCAGCCTAGTAGTCCAAGAGACCCAGTACTTC. It is translated as CASSLVVQETQYF.